This T cell receptor (beta chain) was observed in a study of CXCR3-negative and CXCR3-positive naive CD8 T cells (dated by TCRdb to the late 2010s). The study in broad terms: In total, 130 million to 150 million TRB reads were obtained, or roughly 1.5 +/- 0.3 million reads per library. The diversity and physicochemical repertoire analyses included fewer than twelve donors pooled from two independent experiments. The TRBV-TRBJ cluster analysis covered naive subsets from a handful of donors and memory cells from 3 donors.

The CDR3 measures 11 amino acids from cysteine to phenylalanine. This entry has no DNA. The germline V gene specifies MNHEY as CDR1 and SVGAGI as CDR2. Sequenced using a NextSeq 550. The Human TCR Profiling Kit (MiLaboratory) was used to prepare UMI-labeled 5' RACE TRB cDNA libraries. cDNA synthesis used the entire amount of extracted RNA, and PCR amplification then used the entire amount of cDNA produced. Libraries were prepared in parallel with an identical number of PCR cycles. Per the authors' processing: About 53,000 +/- 9,400 unique UMI-labeled TRB cDNA molecules per library were extracted with MIGEC and MiXCR, with at least two reads per UMI required. An average of approximately 40,000 +/- 10,000 functional in-frame TRB CDR3 nucleotide clonotypes without stop codons was found per library. Diversity metrics, including normalized Shannon-Wiener and Chao1, were computed in VDJtools after downsampling to 5000 UMI-labeled TRB molecules per sample. Clonotype-size-weighted physicochemical properties of the central five CDR3 residues (interaction energy, strength, volume and Kidera factor 4) were computed in VDJtools. Each entry corresponds to one CDR3 protein sequence from reads that TCRdb reprocessed, and DNA is not given. It is TCRdb's table, rather than the study itself, that gives the V and J calls and clone size. The table for this sample shows approximately 62,000 distinct CDR3 sequences. The top ten clones comprise about 4.6% of the sample.

General study outcomes and caveats: Comparably high repertoire diversity was found in both naive subsets, whereas much lower repertoire diversity was found in memory CD8+ T cells. Because surface CD5, which is linked to self-reactivity in mice, was comparable between the naive subsets, TCR interaction strength was also inferred from the physicochemical properties of TRB CDR3s. Because CXCR3 expression was partially decreased after cryopreservation, freshly isolated PBMCs were used for most assays. TRB CDR3s from CXCR3-positive naive cells showed higher hydrophobicity (lower Kidera factor 4), lower energy, and higher strength and volume indices than CXCR3-negative naive cells. Within the same donor, TRBV-TRBJ usage looked similar between naive CXCR3-negative and CXCR3-positive cells, but memory cells had distinct patterns.

Turning to this clonotype: Its binding antigen is unknown.

Each CD8+ T cell subset was flow-sorted in triplicate, with some 300,000 cells per subset placed directly into RLT lysis buffer. To keep memory contaminants out, a stringent definition of naive CD8+ T cells was applied: CD45RO-CCR7+CD27+CD95-. Standard density gradient centrifugation was used to isolate peripheral blood mononuclear cells from buffy coats. Naive CXCR3-negative and CXCR3-positive CD8+ T cells were flow-sorted using a FACSAria III. An RNeasy Mini Kit was used to extract total RNA from the sorted cells. The sequence was obtained from a human donor in good health. Some clones in this sample may be carry-over from other donors' samples. The rearrangement combines TRBV6-5 with TRBJ1-3; with no DNA, the TCRdb D assignment of TRBD1 cannot be verified. What was sequenced was naive CXCR3- CD8+ T cells from blood. Interpreted using the paper, the cell subset or site label stands for: CD45RO-CCR7+CD27+CD95- naive CD8+ T cells lacking CXCR3 (TNR3-). The CDR3 here reads CAGGTGNTIYF.